These 8 T cell receptor beta chains share one sample of origin, sequenced in a study of technical replicates of blood from four donors. Data came from immunoSEQ multiplex PCR; TCRdb stores just in-frame clones and leaves some out. The data hold 17,000 or so clones, with roughly 86% observed a single time. Sequencing was done on a sample of PBMCs. These receptors were obtained from a human donor in good health.

This clone turned up a few times. The V and J genes are TRBV11-2 and TRBJ2-7, with TRBD2 identical over 9 bases. V shed 4 bases and J 4 bases; nucleotides not matched to a gene: 14. The CDR3 has 17 amino acids. The V gene's germline CDR1 is SGHAT and CDR2 FQNNGV. This CDR3 is CASSSAGGGRAEYEQYF. CDR3 DNA sequence: TGTGCCAGCAGCTCCGCGGGGGGCGGGAGGGCCGAGTACGAGCAGTACTTC.

This rearrangement joins TRBV5-1 to TRBJ2-2, with 9 bases aligning to TRBD2. The CDR3 runs 16 residues. The V gene's germline CDR1 is SGHRS and CDR2 YFSETQ. Unmatched junction bases numbered 3, after V lost 0 bases and J lost 3 bases. The chain's CDR3 is CASSLATSGYTGELFF. The CDR3 DNA sequence: TGCGCCAGCAGCTTGGCTACTAGCGGGTACACCGGGGAGCTGTTTTTT.

CDR3 nucleotide sequence: TGCGCCAGCAGCTTTGGGCAGGAATCGACAACTAATGAAAAACTGTTTTTT. Protein: CASSFGQESTTNEKLFF. V and J are TRBV5-1 and TRBJ1-4, with D unclear. Trimming cost V 2 bases and J 0 bases, with 14 bases left between them. Germline V gene sequence: CDR1 SGHRS, CDR2 YFSETQ. CDR3 length: 17 amino acids. Full variable domain (missing parts from reference TRBV5-1 and TRBJ1-4): KAGVTQTPRYLIKTRGQQVTLSCSPISGHRSVSWYQQTPGQGLQFLFEYFSETQRNKGNFPGRFSGRQFSNSRSEMNVSTLELGDSALYLCASSFGQESTTNEKLFFGSGTQLSVL.

In DNA form, the CDR3 reads TGTGCCAGCAGTTTCAATGGCGGTAACTATGGCTACACCTTC. This codes for CASSFNGGNYGYTF. V and J are TRBV27 and TRBJ1-2; D ambiguous. Germline lookup yields CDR1 MNHEY and CDR2 SMNVEV (reference sequence). Trimming pared 3 bases from V and 1 base from J, leaving 9 bases between. This CDR3 has 14 amino acids.

The chain couples TRBV9 to TRBJ2-7; 8 nucleotides match TRBD2. With V trimmed by 2 bases and J by 6 bases, 4 bases remained unmatched. The length of the CDR3 is 13 residues. Germline V CDR1 and CDR2: SGDLS, YYNGEE. DNA of the CDR3: TGTGCCAGCAGCGTCGGACTAGCAGTCGAGCAGTACTTC. It is translated as CASSVGLAVEQYF.

The sample holds one count of this clone. The V gene is TRBV2, the J gene TRBJ1-2; D might be TRBD1 (6 bases). Trimming took 6 bases from V and 5 from J, leaving 22 bases between them. Germline V gives CDR1 SNHLY, CDR2 FYNNEI. The CDR3 is 16 amino acids. The CDR3 nucleotides read TGTGCCAGCAGGGAGACGAGCGGGGGGGCTCCATATGGCTACACCTTC. Its protein product is CASRETSGGAPYGYTF. Variable domain in full (rest from reference TRBV2 and TRBJ1-2): EPEVTQTPSHQVTQMGQEVILRCVPISNHLYFYWYRQILGQKVEFLVSFYNNEISEKSEIFDDQFSVERPDGSNFTLKIRSTKLEDSAMYFCASRETSGGAPYGYTFGSGTRLTVV.

The rearrangement uses TRBV19 and TRBJ2-5; D might be TRBD2 (6 bases). The CDR3 covers 14 residues. Germline V CDR1 and CDR2: LNHDA, SQIVND (reference sequence). V was cut by 6 bases and J by 9 bases, with 20 bases left in between. The CDR3: CASRQTRDFPPQYF. The CDR3 nucleotides are TGTGCCAGTAGGCAGACCCGGGACTTTCCCCCCCAGTACTTC.

The rearrangement uses TRBV12-5 and TRBJ2-6, with TRBD2 as a possible D gene (5 bases). Germline lookup yields CDR1 LGHNT and CDR2 FRNRAP. V was cut by 2 bases and J by 1 base, with 18 bases left in between. The CDR3 totals 19 residues. CDR3 DNA sequence: TGTGCTAGTGGTTTGTTGACGCCAGGCGGGTTTTCTGGGGCCAACGTCCTGACTTTC. This encodes CASGLLTPGGFSGANVLTF. The full variable domain, its missing parts supplied by reference TRBV12-5 and TRBJ2-6, is DARVTQTPRHKVTEMGQEVTMRCQPILGHNTVFWYRQTMMQGLELLAYFRNRAPLDDSGMPKDRFSAEMPDATLATLKIQPSEPRDSAVYFCASGLLTPGGFSGANVLTFGAGSRLTVL.